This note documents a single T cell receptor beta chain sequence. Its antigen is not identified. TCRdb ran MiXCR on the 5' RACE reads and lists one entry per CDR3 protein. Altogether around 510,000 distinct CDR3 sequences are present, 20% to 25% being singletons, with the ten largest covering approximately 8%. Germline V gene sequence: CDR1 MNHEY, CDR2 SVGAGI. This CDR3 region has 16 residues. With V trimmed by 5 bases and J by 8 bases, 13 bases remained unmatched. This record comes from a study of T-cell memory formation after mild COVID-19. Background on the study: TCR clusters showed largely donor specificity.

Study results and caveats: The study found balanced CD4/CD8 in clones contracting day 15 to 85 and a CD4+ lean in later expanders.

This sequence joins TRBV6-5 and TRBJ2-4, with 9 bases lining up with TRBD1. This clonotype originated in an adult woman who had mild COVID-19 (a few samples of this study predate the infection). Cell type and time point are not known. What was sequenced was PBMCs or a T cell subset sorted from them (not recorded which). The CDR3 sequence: CASSPTPTGGADIQYF. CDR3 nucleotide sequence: TGTGCCAGCAGTCCAACCCCCACAGGGGGCGCAGACATTCAGTACTTC.